Below, 9 T cell receptor beta chains from the same sample are listed, as sequenced in a study of cytotoxic CD8 clonotypes in ibrutinib-treated CLL. Clones were sequenced by immunoSEQ multiplex PCR, and TCRdb holds only the in-frame ones, with some missing. The table lists some 98,000 clones, around 73% of them singletons. Specimen: PBMCs, collected after 12 months of ibrutinib treatment. Receptors were obtained from a human donor with chronic lymphocytic leukemia.

The chain combines TRBV6-1 with TRBJ2-1, with a possible D match to TRBD2 (5 bases). V gave up 6 bases and J gave up 6 bases, with 12 bases separating them. The CDR3 is 13 residues long. CDR1 is MNHNS, CDR2 SASEGT, per germline. CDR3 region: CASRLLGTNEQFF. The CDR3 region has the DNA TGTGCCAGCAGGTTACTAGGAACCAATGAGCAGTTCTTC.

The chain has TRBV6-4 and TRBJ2-6; 7 bases are shared with TRBD1. The CDR3 is 16 amino acids. Germline CDR1 MRHNA, CDR2 SNTAGT. V lost 4 bases, J lost 0 bases, and 3 bases stayed unmatched. DNA of the CDR3: TGTGCCAGCAGTGTACAGGGGAGCTCTGGGGCCAACGTCCTGACTTTC. It translates to CASSVQGSSGANVLTF.

The rearrangement uses TRBV18 and TRBJ2-3; 9 bases fit TRBD1. V was clipped by 8 bases and J by 2 bases; unmatched bases: 8. Germline assignment: CDR1 KGHSH and CDR2 LQKENI. There are 15 residues in the CDR3. Here the CDR3 DNA reads TGTGCCAGCGCCCGGGACAGGGTGAACACAGATACGCAGTATTTT. Its translation: CASARDRVNTDTQYF. The variable domain in full, with the rest retrieved from reference TRBV18 and TRBJ2-3, is NAGVMQNPRHLVRRRGQEARLRCSPMKGHSHVYWYRQLPEEGLKFMVYLQKENIIDESGMPKERFSAEFPKEGPSILRIQQVVRGDSAAYFCASARDRVNTDTQYFGPGTRLTVL.

V gene TRBV18 combines with J gene TRBJ2-1; no clear D gene. Germline CDR1 KGHSH, CDR2 LQKENI. The CDR3 extends over 13 amino acids. V was trimmed by 6 bases and J by 4 bases, leaving 10 bases between them. For the CDR3, the DNA is TGTGCCAGCTCCCCCAGTCGATACAATGAGCAGTTCTTC. Its translation is CASSPSRYNEQFF.

This chain joins TRBV5-1 and TRBJ2-2; D is undetermined. The V end lost 7 bases, the J end lost 9 bases, and 19 bases lay between the germline ends. Germline loops: CDR1 SGHRS, CDR2 YFSETQ. CDR3 length: 14 residues. This CDR3 reads CASFSDTTGRELFF. DNA of the CDR3: TGCGCCAGCTTTTCCGATACGACGGGCCGGGAGCTGTTTTTT.

This sequence joins TRBV5-1 and TRBJ2-1, with 9 nucleotides matching TRBD2. V shed 5 bases, J shed 2 bases, and the junction held 5 bases outside the gene matches. The CDR3 is 15 amino acids. CDR1 and CDR2 from the germline V gene are SGHRS and YFSETQ. Written as DNA, the CDR3 is TGCGCCAGCAGAACTATAGCGGGGGCCTACAATGAGCAGTTCTTC. This codes for CASRTIAGAYNEQFF.

This CDR3 is CASSYSGGGFASYEQYF. The CDR3 coding sequence is TGTGCCAGTAGTTATTCGGGGGGTGGCTTCGCCTCCTACGAGCAGTACTTC. The chain is built from TRBV19 and TRBJ2-7; 7 bases line up with TRBD2. The CDR3 has 17 residues. The J segment lost 0 bases and the V segment lost 5 bases, leaving 13 bases of the junction unmatched. Germline assignment: CDR1 LNHDA and CDR2 SQIVND (reference sequence).

This clone has only a few counts. CDR3 sequence: CASSSPGSETQYF. CDR3 in DNA: TGTGCCAGCAGCTCCCCGGGGTCCGAGACCCAGTACTTC. This chain uses TRBV7-2 with TRBJ2-5; D perhaps matches TRBD2 (5 bases). The CDR3 is made up of 13 amino acids. Deletions cut 4 bases from V and 5 bases from J, with 11 bases between. Per the germline V gene, CDR1 is SGHTA and CDR2 is FQGNSA.

The CDR3 DNA reads as TGTGCCAGCAGCTTGGGCCCGAGCTCCTACAATGAGCAGTTCTTC. It is translated as CASSLGPSSYNEQFF. J is TRBJ2-1 and V is TRBV5-6; D is undetermined. The CDR3 is 15 amino acids. V lost 0 bases, J lost 0 bases, and 7 bases lay in between. Germline CDR1 and CDR2: SGHDT and YYEEEE.